This T cell receptor (beta chain) comes out of a study of vaccination effects on CD4 cells after COVID-19. Across the whole study: Everyone in the study got two shots of either the BNT162b2 or mRNA-1273 vaccine. Every well housed 2.1 million or so PBMC, which grew in culture alongside 9 to 10 IU/ml IL-2 and approximately 10 ug/ml peptides. Overall study findings and caveats: Few convalescent patients and no early post-infection timepoints were included in the study.

Measured with immunoSEQ multiplex PCR; TCRdb has only the in-frame clones, and not every one. The table records under 50,000 clones, approximately 74% of them present only once. Around day 10 of culture, CD4+ T cells were separated out. It was between March and December 2020 that the person had a SARS-CoV-2 infection confirmed by PCR. The CDR3 length is 16 residues. J gave up 3 bases and V 2 bases, and 10 bases lay outside the gene matches. CDR1 SGHVS and CDR2 FQNEAQ come from the germline V gene. To note about this clone: The antigen is not known.

This TCR came from a human donor who had a prior SARS-CoV-2 infection. The sequenced sample was CD4+ T cells from PBMCs cultured without peptide, obtained before COVID-19 vaccination. This chain uses TRBV7-8 with TRBJ2-7; 7 bases align to TRBD1. The chain's CDR3 is CASSLPRQGNRYEQYF. In nucleotides, the CDR3 is TGTGCCAGCAGCTTACCCCGACAGGGCAACCGCTACGAGCAGTACTTC. Variable domain in full (rest from reference TRBV7-8 and TRBJ2-7): GAGVSQSPRYKVAKRGQDVALRCDPISGHVSLFWYQQALGQGPEFLTYFQNEAQLDKSGLPSDRFFAERPEGSVSTLKIQRTQQEDSAVYLCASSLPRQGNRYEQYFGPGTRLTVT.